These 20 T cell receptor beta chains share one sample of origin, sequenced in a study of identical twins. Each CDR3 protein is one row after TCRdb ran MiXCR on the 5' RACE reads. The table includes approximately 260,000 distinct CDR3 sequences, roughly 13% detected once. Sequencing was performed on memory (CD45RO+) T cells sorted from blood. Source of these receptors: a woman between 18 and 29 years old in good health.

The genes are TRBV10-2 and TRBJ1-2; D uncertain. The CDR3 covers 15 residues. Per the germline V gene, CDR1 is WSHSY and CDR2 is SAAADI. Trimming left V 6 bases short and J 2 bases short, with 16 bases between. CDR3 DNA: TGCGCCAGCAGCGTAGCTTTAGGACGGAACTATGGCTACACCTTC. Its protein is CASSVALGRNYGYTF.

This clonotype occurred a few times. The V call is TRBV18, the J call TRBJ1-2; TRBD1 matches 8 bases. The CDR3 consists of 13 residues. V gave up 8 bases and J gave up 4 bases; unmatched junction bases: 6. Germline assignment: CDR1 KGHSH and CDR2 LQKENI. CDR3 bases: TGTGCCAGCATCGGACAGGGACTCTATGGCTACACCTTC. Its protein is CASIGQGLYGYTF.

The genes are TRBV6-5 and TRBJ2-3; D is unclear. Germline CDR1 and CDR2: MNHEY and SVGAGI. The V gene lost 2 bases and the J gene lost 8 bases, with 17 bases spanning the gap. The CDR3 spans 15 residues. CDR3 sequence (DNA): TGTGCCAGCAGTTACCCGCTCGGTGGGGTAGTTACGCAGTATTTT. Amino acid sequence: CASSYPLGGVVTQYF.

This clonotype came up a few times. The chain carries TRBV3-1 and TRBJ2-7; D possibly corresponds to TRBD1 (5 bases). CDR1 LGHDT and CDR2 YNNKEL come from the germline V gene (reference sequence). The CDR3 runs 14 residues. V gave up 4 bases and J gave up 6 bases, with 16 bases separating them. The CDR3 sequence: CASSPRTNFPEQYF. The CDR3 coding sequence is TGTGCCAGCAGCCCACGGACAAATTTCCCCGAGCAGTACTTC.

This clonotype was seen only a few times. This chain links TRBV5-1 with TRBJ2-7; D perhaps matches TRBD2 (6 bases). The CDR3 loop spans 14 amino acids. Trimming cost V 3 bases and J 6 bases, with 16 bases left between them. Germline values: CDR1 SGHRS, CDR2 YFSETQ. This CDR3 is CASSWAPPEGEQYF. The DNA of the CDR3 is TGCGCCAGCAGCTGGGCACCCCCGGAGGGCGAGCAGTACTTC. The full variable domain, in which reference TRBV5-1 and TRBJ2-7 provide the parts outside the CDR3, is KAGVTQTPRYLIKTRGQQVTLSCSPISGHRSVSWYQQTPGQGLQFLFEYFSETQRNKGNFPGRFSGRQFSNSRSEMNVSTLELGDSALYLCASSWAPPEGEQYFGPGTRLTVT.

This clonotype was seen many times. V is TRBV14 and J is TRBJ2-1; TRBD2 matches at 11 bases. Trimming took 2 bases from V and 0 from J; bases not matched to a gene: 0. This CDR3 is 16 amino acids long. CDR1 is SGHDN, CDR2 FVKESK, per germline. CDR3 amino acids: CASSQLAGGSYNEQFF. The CDR3 DNA reads as TGTGCCAGCAGCCAACTAGCGGGGGGCTCCTACAATGAGCAGTTCTTC.

The table lists this clonotype with many counts. The V and J genes are TRBV20-1 and TRBJ2-2; no clear D. Trimming stripped 3 bases from V and 3 bases from J, with 5 bases between. Germline assignment: CDR1 DFQATT and CDR2 SNEGSKA (reference sequence). The CDR3 loop spans 12 amino acids. CDR3 sequence reads: CSARADTGELFF. CDR3 in DNA: TGCAGTGCTAGGGCGGACACCGGGGAGCTGTTTTTT.

CDR3 in amino acids: CASSQTRLSGYTF. CDR3 sequence (DNA): TGTGCCAGCAGCCAAACGCGACTAAGCGGCTACACCTTC. V usage is TRBV4-2 and J usage is TRBJ1-2; D is ambiguous. Germline CDR1 and CDR2: LGHNA and YNFKEQ. The CDR3 is made up of 13 amino acids. The V gene lost 2 bases and the J gene lost 8 bases, with 12 bases spanning the gap.

The rearrangement joins TRBV7-9 to TRBJ1-2, with D tentatively TRBD1 (6 bases). Looked up from germline, CDR1 is SEHNR and CDR2 is FQNEAQ (reference sequence). The CDR3 runs to 14 residues. The V end was cut by 1 base, the J end by 6 bases, with 12 bases between. CDR3 sequence (DNA): TGTGCCAGCAGCTTAGACGCAGGGGATAATGGCTACACCTTC. Encoded protein: CASSLDAGDNGYTF.

The chain carries TRBV3-1 and TRBJ2-7, with D unresolved. CDR1 is LGHDT and CDR2 is YNNKEL in the germline V gene (reference sequence). The CDR3 consists of 15 residues. The V end lost 1 base, the J end lost 3 bases, and 13 bases lay between the germline ends. CDR3 nucleotide sequence: TGTGCCAGCAGCCAAGGGGTCCGGGCAGGCTACGAGCAGTACTTC. It codes for CASSQGVRAGYEQYF.

This chain joins TRBV6-1 and TRBJ1-6; D is ambiguous. Trimming took 8 bases from V and 6 from J, leaving 11 bases between them. This CDR3 is 13 amino acids long. Germline CDR1 and CDR2: MNHNS and SASEGT. The CDR3 DNA is TGTGCCAGCCATGCAGCCGTTAATTCACCCCTCCACTTT. Translated: CASHAAVNSPLHF.

In this sample, this clonotype turned up a few times. The chain combines TRBV5-1 with TRBJ2-7, with 7 nucleotides matching TRBD2. The V and J ends lost 0 bases and 2 bases, in that order; junction bases with no gene match: 5. In germline, CDR1 is SGHRS, CDR2 YFSETQ. The CDR3 length is 15 residues. For the CDR3, the DNA is TGCGCCAGCAGCTTGGGGTCTAGCGGACCCTACGAGCAGTACTTC. It codes for CASSLGSSGPYEQYF.

The J gene is TRBJ2-7, the V gene TRBV11-3, with TRBD1 identical over 7 bases. V was pared by 1 base and J by 5 bases, with 5 bases of the junction left unmatched. Germline-derived CDR1 and CDR2 are SGHNT and YENEEA. This CDR3 contains 14 residues. The CDR3 sequence is CASSLVGDRDEQYF. The DNA for the CDR3 is TGTGCCAGCAGCTTAGTCGGCGACAGGGACGAGCAGTACTTC.

This chain uses TRBV20-1 with TRBJ1-2, with TRBD1 matching 12 bases. The germline V gene has CDR1 DFQATT and CDR2 SNEGSKA (reference sequence). The CDR3 sequence is 12 residues long. Trimming cost V 7 bases and J 6 bases; bases outside gene matches: 3. In DNA form, the CDR3 reads TGCAGTGTGGGACAGGGGGCGCATGGCTACACCTTC. Protein sequence: CSVGQGAHGYTF.

The table lists this clonotype with a few counts. V is TRBV21-1 and J is TRBJ2-7; the table calls TRBD1, which could not be checked here. TRBV21-1 is annotated as a pseudogene. The CDR3 has 15 residues. The CDR3 bases are TGTGCCAGCAGCAAAGGACAGGGGACGCCCTACGAGCAGTACTTC. Its protein is CASSKGQGTPYEQYF.

This clonotype has a count of ten or more. This may come from a read error, since a much larger clone is one base off. The CDR3, as DNA: TGTGCCAGCAGTTTAAGCAATCAGCCCCAGCATTTT. It is translated as CASSLSNQPQHF. The chain employs TRBV7-2 and TRBJ1-5; D is uncertain. Trimming removed 6 bases from V and 1 base from J, with 4 bases in between. The CDR3 has 12 amino acids. Germline values: CDR1 SGHTA, CDR2 FQGNSA.

This clonotype was observed a few times. The V gene is TRBV5-1, the J gene TRBJ2-6; D tentatively reads TRBD1 or TRBD2 (5 bases each). Per germline, CDR1 SGHRS and CDR2 YFSETQ. Trimming stripped 0 bases from V and 0 bases from J, with 16 bases between. The CDR3 length is 19 residues. CDR3 coding DNA: TGCGCCAGCAGCTTGGCCTCCGGGACGGTTACCTCTGGGGCCAACGTCCTGACTTTC. As protein: CASSLASGTVTSGANVLTF.

The chain recombines TRBV7-8 with TRBJ2-7, with D possibly matching TRBD1 (6 bases). CDR1 and CDR2 from the germline V gene are SGHVS and FQNEAQ. This CDR3 has 14 amino acids. Trimming shortened V by 5 bases and J by 2 bases, and 13 bases separated the two germline ends. The CDR3 DNA follows: TGTGCCAGCAGCAGGACAGAGCTAACCTACGAGCAGTACTTC. Its protein is CASSRTELTYEQYF.

In its sample, this clonotype was seen many times. The V and J genes are TRBV12-3 or TRBV12-4 and TRBJ1-6, with a weak D call TRBD1 (6 bases). The CDR3 extends over 14 amino acids. V was shortened by 7 bases and J by 8 bases, with 15 bases between the two germline ends. CDR3: CASTSTGGYSPLHF. CDR3 nucleotides: TGTGCCAGCACTTCAACCGGGGGCTATTCACCCCTCCACTTT.

This clonotype was detected many times. This chain uses TRBV5-1 with TRBJ1-4, with D possibly being TRBD1 (5 bases). V lost 2 bases and J lost 8, with 13 bases in between. The CDR3 is made up of 14 amino acids. CDR1 is SGHRS, CDR2 YFSETQ, per germline. The CDR3 coding sequence is TGCGCCAGCAGCTTCGGAGGGGCGCCCGAAAAACTGTTTTTT. Protein: CASSFGGAPEKLFF.